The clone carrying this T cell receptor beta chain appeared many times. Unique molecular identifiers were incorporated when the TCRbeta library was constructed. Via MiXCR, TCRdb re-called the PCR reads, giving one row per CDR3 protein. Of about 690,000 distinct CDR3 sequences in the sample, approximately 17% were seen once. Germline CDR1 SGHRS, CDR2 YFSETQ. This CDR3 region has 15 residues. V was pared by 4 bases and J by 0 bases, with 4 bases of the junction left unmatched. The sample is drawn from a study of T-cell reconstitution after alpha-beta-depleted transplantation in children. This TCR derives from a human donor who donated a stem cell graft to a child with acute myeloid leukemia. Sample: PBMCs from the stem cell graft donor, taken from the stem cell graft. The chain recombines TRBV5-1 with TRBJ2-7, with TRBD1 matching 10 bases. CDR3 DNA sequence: TGCGCCAGCAGCCCCGGACAGGGGGGCTCCTACGAGCAGTACTTC. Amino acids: CASSPGQGGSYEQYF.